Presented here are 15 T cell receptor beta chains from one specimen sequenced in a study of blood T cell repertoires in COVID-19. The repertoire was sequenced with immunoSEQ multiplex PCR; TCRdb's copy has only in-frame clones and lacks some. The table shows some 73,000 clones, with approximately 92% occurring only once. The sequencing sample was made of peripheral blood. These receptors all stem from a human donor in a cohort sampled during active COVID-19.

A remark on this clone: Relative to the germline gene, one junction end is altered; a read error may explain this. This rearrangement joins TRBV5-6 to TRBJ2-2; maybe TRBD2 (5 bases). The germline CDR1 and CDR2 sequences are SGHDT and YYEEEE. The CDR3 totals 11 residues. The CDR3 sequence: CASREHRGAVF. The CDR3 bases are TGTGCCAGCAGAGAGCACCGGGGAGCTGTTTTT.

V usage is TRBV7-2 and J usage is TRBJ2-5, with D unclear. This CDR3 region has 14 residues. Per the germline V gene, CDR1 is SGHTA and CDR2 is FQGNSA. With 1 base removed from V and 1 base from J, the gap between germline ends came to 7 bases. CDR3 sequence: CASSLVSSQETQYF. In DNA form, the CDR3 reads TGTGCCAGCAGCTTAGTGAGTTCCCAAGAGACCCAGTACTTC. The full variable domain, in which reference TRBV7-2 and TRBJ2-5 provide the parts outside the CDR3, is GAGVSQSPSNKVTEKGKDVELRCDPISGHTALYWYRQSLGQGLEFLIYFQGNSAPDKSGLPSDRFSAERTGGSVSTLTIQRTQQEDSAVYLCASSLVSSQETQYFGPGTRLLVL.

The chain couples TRBV4-1 to TRBJ1-6, with 8 positions matching TRBD1. Germline CDR1 MGHRA, CDR2 YSYEKL. The CDR3 extends over 20 amino acids. The J segment lost 7 bases and the V segment lost 0 bases, leaving 17 bases of the junction unmatched. CDR3 protein: CASSQERRSRAQGGNSPLHF. The CDR3 region has the DNA TGCGCCAGCAGCCAAGAAAGACGGTCTAGGGCACAGGGGGGCAATTCACCCCTCCACTTT.

This clone is a singleton in its sample. The rearrangement links TRBV18 to TRBJ2-2; 8 nucleotides line up with TRBD2. Trimming took 3 bases from V and 1 from J; bases not matched to a gene: 4. The CDR3 extends over 16 amino acids. Germline-derived CDR1 and CDR2 are KGHSH and LQKENI. The CDR3 region is CASSPPSGGNTGELFF. The CDR3 coding sequence is TGTGCCAGCTCACCTCCAAGCGGGGGGAACACCGGGGAGCTGTTTTTT.

The chain carries TRBV6-6 and TRBJ1-5; D unresolved. This CDR3 region has 13 residues. CDR1 MNHNY and CDR2 SVGAGI come from the germline V gene (reference sequence). The ends were cut back, 7 bases at V and 2 bases at J, with 9 bases in the middle. The chain's CDR3 is CASIRQGNQPQHF. The CDR3 DNA is TGTGCCAGCATACGGCAGGGCAATCAGCCCCAGCATTTT.

This clone appeared once. This chain links TRBV5-6 with TRBJ1-4; 12 bases match TRBD1. V lost 3 bases to trimming and J lost 5 bases; unmatched junction nucleotides: 5. The CDR3 runs to 16 residues. Per germline, CDR1 SGHDT and CDR2 YYEEEE. CDR3 sequence (DNA): TGTGCCAGCAGCTCGGGACAGGGGGCCTACAATGAAAAACTGTTTTTT. As protein: CASSSGQGAYNEKLFF.

The CDR3 DNA is TGCGCCAGCAGCTTGTTGACTAGCGGGGGATACAATGAGCAGTTCTTC. This sequence encodes CASSLLTSGGYNEQFF. The chain combines TRBV5-1 with TRBJ2-1; 12 nucleotides agree with TRBD2. V lost 1 base to trimming and J lost 4 bases; unmatched junction nucleotides: 3. Germline CDR1 SGHRS, CDR2 YFSETQ. This CDR3 contains 16 residues.

V is TRBV4-3 and J is TRBJ2-5; tentatively, D is TRBD2 (6 bases). CDR1 LGHNA and CDR2 YSLEER come from the germline V gene. Trimming pared 1 base from V and 4 bases from J, leaving 13 bases between. This CDR3 comprises 15 residues. As DNA, the CDR3 is TGCGCCAGCAGCCAAGGGGGAGGAGGTCGAGAGACCCAGTACTTC. It yields the protein CASSQGGGGRETQYF.

The gene calls are TRBV5-6 and TRBJ1-5; TRBD1 agrees at 8 bases. After removal of 3 bases from V and 3 bases from J, the junction contained 5 bases not matched to a gene. Germline loops: CDR1 SGHDT, CDR2 YYEEEE. The CDR3 has 15 residues. CDR3 protein: CASSYGQGYNQPQHF. DNA for the CDR3: TGTGCCAGCAGCTACGGACAGGGCTACAATCAGCCCCAGCATTTT. The whole variable domain, filled in from reference TRBV5-6 and TRBJ1-5, reads DAGVTQSPTHLIKTRGQQVTLRCSPKSGHDTVSWYQQALGQGPQFIFQYYEEEERQRGNFPDRFSGHQFPNYSSELNVNALLLGDSALYLCASSYGQGYNQPQHFGDGTRLSIL.

CDR3 coding DNA: TGTGCCAGCAGCCCGGAGGGCAGGGACAATGAGCAGTTCTTC. Protein: CASSPEGRDNEQFF. This rearrangement joins TRBV6-2 or TRBV6-3 to TRBJ2-1; possibly TRBD2 for D (6 bases). The CDR3 covers 14 residues. The V and J ends lost 6 bases and 5 bases respectively, with 14 bases between them. CDR1 and CDR2 (germline): MNHEY, SVGEGT.

The rearrangement joins TRBV3-1 (or the pseudogene TRBV3-2) to TRBJ2-5, with D maybe TRBD2 (6 bases). The germline gives CDR1 LGHDT, CDR2 YNNKEL (reference sequence). The CDR3 is 12 residues long. Trimming pared 6 bases from V and 5 bases from J, leaving 10 bases between. CDR3: CASRRGGETQYF. The CDR3 DNA reads TGTGCCAGCAGGCGGGGTGGGGAGACCCAGTACTTC.

V usage is TRBV4-3 and J usage is TRBJ2-1, with 7 bases that match TRBD1. Germline values: CDR1 LGHNA, CDR2 YSLEER. V shed 0 bases and J 4 bases; nucleotides not matched to a gene: 3. The length of the CDR3 is 15 residues. The CDR3 DNA is TGCGCCAGCAGCCAAGATTACAGGGGATACAATGAGCAGTTCTTC. As protein: CASSQDYRGYNEQFF.

The rearrangement joins TRBV19 to TRBJ1-2; D is possibly TRBD1 (6 bases). Trimming removed 7 bases from V and 1 base from J, with 10 bases in between. Germline V gene sequence: CDR1 LNHDA, CDR2 SQIVND (reference sequence). The CDR3 is 13 amino acids. The DNA of the CDR3 is TGTGCCAGTACCATCAGGGGTAACTATGGCTACACCTTC. Amino acids: CASTIRGNYGYTF. Using reference TRBV19 and TRBJ1-2 for the parts outside the CDR3, the full variable domain is DGGITQSPKYLFRKEGQNVTLSCEQNLNHDAMYWYRQDPGQGLRLIYYSQIVNDFQKGDIAEGYSVSREKKESFPLTVTSAQKNPTAFYLCASTIRGNYGYTFGSGTRLTVV.

The chain carries TRBV5-1 and TRBJ2-3; the match to TRBD2 covers 7 bases. CDR3 size: 15 residues. Looked up from germline, CDR1 is SGHRS and CDR2 is YFSETQ. V shed 0 bases and J 2 bases; nucleotides not matched to a gene: 3. This chain's CDR3 is CASSLGLAYTDTQYF. The CDR3 DNA reads as TGCGCCAGCAGCTTGGGACTAGCTTACACAGATACGCAGTATTTT.

The V and J genes are TRBV6-5 and TRBJ2-3, with D possibly being TRBD2 (6 bases). Per germline, CDR1 MNHEY and CDR2 SVGAGI. V was trimmed by 4 bases and J by 2 bases, leaving 10 bases between them. This CDR3 is built from 14 residues. DNA of the CDR3: TGTGCCAGCAGTTTAGGCGGGGCCACAGATACGCAGTATTTT. It is translated as CASSLGGATDTQYF.